One and the same sample provided the 18 T cell receptor beta chains below, sequenced in a study of monozygotic twins with inflammatory bowel disease. TCRdb re-called the 5' RACE reads, yielding one record per CDR3 amino acid sequence without DNA. The sample totals some 200,000 distinct CDR3 sequences; its top ten clones hold roughly 8%. Sequenced input: blood. Receptor source: a human donor with ulcerative colitis or Crohn's disease, or a healthy co-twin of an affected twin (not recorded which).

The chain carries TRBV24-1 and TRBJ2-1. The germline V gene encodes CDR1 KGHDR and CDR2 SFDVKD. The CDR3 runs to 13 residues. The CDR3 here is CATRHGSYNEQFF.

This chain connects TRBV7-6 to TRBJ2-5; TCRdb names TRBD1, which stays unverified in the absence of DNA. In germline, CDR1 is SGHVS, CDR2 FNYEAQ. The CDR3 contains 15 residues. The CDR3 sequence: CASSIGDTLQETQYF.

The chain recombines TRBV9 with TRBJ2-3; TCRdb proposes TRBD2, but this gene call is untestable without DNA. The CDR3 has 18 amino acids. CDR1 is SGDLS, CDR2 YYNGEE, per germline. The chain's CDR3 is CASSVGTSGVSSTDTQYF.

This chain connects TRBV7-3 to TRBJ1-3. This CDR3 is built from 14 residues. The germline CDR1 and CDR2 sequences are SGHTA and FQGTGA. Here the CDR3 reads CASSLTGSGNTIYF.

The chain combines TRBV20-1 with TRBJ2-5; TCRdb lists TRBD2, though no DNA is available to test this call. CDR1 DFQATT and CDR2 SNEGSKA come from the germline V gene (reference sequence). The CDR3 extends over 14 amino acids. This CDR3 is CSASFSGMTQTQYF.

The chain recombines TRBV5-1 with TRBJ2-1; no DNA is available, so the TRBD2 call from TCRdb remains unchecked. This CDR3 comprises 15 residues. The germline V gene has CDR1 SGHRS and CDR2 YFSETQ. The CDR3 loop reads CASSRTSSKVNEQFF.

This chain links TRBV12-3 or TRBV12-4 with TRBJ1-1. The CDR3 runs 11 residues. The CDR3 sequence is CASIGREKAFF.

The chain recombines TRBV5-1 with TRBJ2-1; TCRdb outputs TRBD2, but without DNA this stays unchecked. Germline V gene lookup returns CDR1 SGHRS and CDR2 YFSETQ. CDR3 length equals 17 residues. This CDR3 is CASSLVGGGLSYNEQFF.

The chain uses TRBV20-1 and TRBJ2-5; TCRdb's assignment of TRBD2 cannot be checked, as there is no DNA. Germline CDR1 is DFQATT and CDR2 is SNEGSKA (reference sequence). There are 15 residues in the CDR3. The CDR3 reads CSAPFSGSSQETQYF.

The chain is built from TRBV18 and TRBJ1-3; TCRdb proposes TRBD1, but this gene call is untestable without DNA. CDR1 is KGHSH, CDR2 LQKENI, per germline. The CDR3 has 17 residues. The CDR3 protein is CASSPARQVFSGNTIYF. Together with reference TRBV18 and TRBJ1-3, the CDR3 gives the full variable domain: NAGVMQNPRHLVRRRGQEARLRCSPMKGHSHVYWYRQLPEEGLKFMVYLQKENIIDESGMPKERFSAEFPKEGPSILRIQQVVRGDSAAYFCASSPARQVFSGNTIYFGEGSWLTVV.

V and J are TRBV10-3 and TRBJ1-6. Per the germline V gene, CDR1 is ENHRY and CDR2 is SYGVKD. The CDR3 length is 13 residues. The chain's CDR3 is CAISSGFNSPLHF.

The chain uses TRBV2 and TRBJ1-1; absent DNA, TCRdb's TRBD1 call cannot be checked. Germline-derived CDR1 and CDR2 are SNHLY and FYNNEI. The CDR3 covers 14 residues. The CDR3 sequence is CASSQQGSSTEAFF.

This chain connects TRBV10-3 to TRBJ2-7; there is no DNA to check the TCRdb D call of TRBD1. There are 14 residues in the CDR3. The germline CDR1 and CDR2 sequences are ENHRY and SYGVKD. The CDR3 spells CAISSDLFSYEQYF.

The V gene is TRBV7-2, the J gene TRBJ1-3; TCRdb's assignment of TRBD1 cannot be checked, as there is no DNA. Germline V gene data show CDR1 as SGHTA and CDR2 as FQGNSA. There are 14 residues in the CDR3. This CDR3 is CASSQGYAGNTIYF.

The chain links TRBV18 to TRBJ2-1; checking the TCRdb D call of TRBD2 is not possible without DNA. Germline V gene lookup returns CDR1 KGHSH and CDR2 LQKENI. The CDR3 length is 16 residues. CDR3 sequence: CASSSISGINLGEQFF.

J is TRBJ2-2 and V is TRBV7-2; TCRdb names TRBD2, which stays unverified in the absence of DNA. The CDR3 is 12 residues long. The germline gives CDR1 SGHTA, CDR2 FQGNSA. The CDR3: CAGGGDTGELFF.

The chain carries TRBV20-1 and TRBJ2-7; the D gene TCRdb calls, TRBD1, cannot be checked with no DNA. Germline CDR1 DFQATT, CDR2 SNEGSKA (reference sequence). This CDR3 comprises 14 residues. The CDR3 here is CSATGQSRASEQYF.

The V and J genes are TRBV20-1 and TRBJ2-7. Germline lookup yields CDR1 DFQATT and CDR2 SNEGSKA (reference sequence). CDR3 length equals 11 residues. The CDR3 region is CSARGANEQYF.